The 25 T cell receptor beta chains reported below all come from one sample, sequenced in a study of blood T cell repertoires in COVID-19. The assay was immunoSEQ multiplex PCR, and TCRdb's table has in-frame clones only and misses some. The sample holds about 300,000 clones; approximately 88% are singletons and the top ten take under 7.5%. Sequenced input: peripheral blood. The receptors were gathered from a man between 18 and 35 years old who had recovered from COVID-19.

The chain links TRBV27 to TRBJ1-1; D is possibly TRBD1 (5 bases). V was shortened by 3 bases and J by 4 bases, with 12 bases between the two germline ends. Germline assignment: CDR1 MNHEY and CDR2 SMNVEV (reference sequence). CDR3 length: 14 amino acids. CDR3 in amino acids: CASSFWGGGTEAFF. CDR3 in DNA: TGTGCCAGCAGTTTTTGGGGGGGTGGCACTGAAGCTTTCTTT.

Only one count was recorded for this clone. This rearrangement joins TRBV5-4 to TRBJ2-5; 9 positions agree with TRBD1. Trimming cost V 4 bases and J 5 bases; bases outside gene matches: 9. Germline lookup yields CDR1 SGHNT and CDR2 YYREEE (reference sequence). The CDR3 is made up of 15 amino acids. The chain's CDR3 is CASSRSTGGLETQYF. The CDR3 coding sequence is TGTGCCAGCAGCCGAAGTACAGGGGGCTTGGAGACCCAGTACTTC.

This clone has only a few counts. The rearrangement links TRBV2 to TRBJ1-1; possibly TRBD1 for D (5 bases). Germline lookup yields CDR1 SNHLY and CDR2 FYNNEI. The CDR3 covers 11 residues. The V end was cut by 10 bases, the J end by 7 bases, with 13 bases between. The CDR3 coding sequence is TGTGCCACCTTACGGGGGGATGAAGCTTTCTTT. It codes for CATLRGDEAFF.

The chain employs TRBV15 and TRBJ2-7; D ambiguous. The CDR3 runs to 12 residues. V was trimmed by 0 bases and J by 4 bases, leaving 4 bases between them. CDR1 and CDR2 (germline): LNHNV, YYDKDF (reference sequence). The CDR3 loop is CATSRDIYEQYF. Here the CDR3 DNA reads TGTGCCACCAGCAGAGATATTTACGAGCAGTACTTC.

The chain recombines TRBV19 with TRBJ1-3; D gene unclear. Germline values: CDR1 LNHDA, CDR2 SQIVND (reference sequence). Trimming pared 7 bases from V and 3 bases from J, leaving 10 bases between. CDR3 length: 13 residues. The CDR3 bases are TGTGCCAGTATGGTGGGCAGTGGAAACACCATATATTTT. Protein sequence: CASMVGSGNTIYF.

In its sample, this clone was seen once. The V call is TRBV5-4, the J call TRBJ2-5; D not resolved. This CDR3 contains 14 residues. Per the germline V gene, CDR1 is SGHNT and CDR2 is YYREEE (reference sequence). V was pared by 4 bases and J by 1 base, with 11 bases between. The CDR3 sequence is CASSAHKPQETQYF. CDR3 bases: TGTGCCAGCAGCGCCCATAAGCCCCAAGAGACCCAGTACTTC.

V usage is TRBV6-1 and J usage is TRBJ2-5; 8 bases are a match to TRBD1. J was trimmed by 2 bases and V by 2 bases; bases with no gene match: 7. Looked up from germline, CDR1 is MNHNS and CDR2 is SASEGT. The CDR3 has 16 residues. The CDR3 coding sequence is TGTGCCAGCAGTGAACATTACAACAGGGGGCAAGAGACCCAGTACTTC. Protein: CASSEHYNRGQETQYF.

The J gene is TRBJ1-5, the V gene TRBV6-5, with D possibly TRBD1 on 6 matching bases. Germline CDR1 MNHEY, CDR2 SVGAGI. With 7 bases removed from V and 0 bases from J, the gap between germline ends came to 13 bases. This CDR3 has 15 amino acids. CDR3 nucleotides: TGTGCCAGCACTTCACAGGGTCATAGCAATCAGCCCCAGCATTTT. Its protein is CASTSQGHSNQPQHF.

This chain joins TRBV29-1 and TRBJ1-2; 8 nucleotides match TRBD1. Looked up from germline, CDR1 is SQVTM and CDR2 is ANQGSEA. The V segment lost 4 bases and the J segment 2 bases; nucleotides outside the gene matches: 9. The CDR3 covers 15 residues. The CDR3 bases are TGCAGCGTTGGGGGAGGACAGGGTGGGAACTATGGCTACACCTTC. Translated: CSVGGGQGGNYGYTF.

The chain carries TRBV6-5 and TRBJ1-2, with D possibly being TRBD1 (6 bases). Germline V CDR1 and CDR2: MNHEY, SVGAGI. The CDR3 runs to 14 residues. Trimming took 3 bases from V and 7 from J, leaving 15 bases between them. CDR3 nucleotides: TGTGCCAGCAGTTATAACAGGGAAAGTCGTGGCTACACCTTC. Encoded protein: CASSYNRESRGYTF.

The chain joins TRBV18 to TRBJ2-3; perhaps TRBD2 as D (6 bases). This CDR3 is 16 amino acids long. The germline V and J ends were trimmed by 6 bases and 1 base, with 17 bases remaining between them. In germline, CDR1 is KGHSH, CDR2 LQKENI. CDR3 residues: CASSPKGTGGTDTQYF. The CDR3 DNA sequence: TGTGCCAGCTCCCCGAAAGGGACGGGAGGCACAGATACGCAGTATTTT. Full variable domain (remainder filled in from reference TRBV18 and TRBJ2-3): NAGVMQNPRHLVRRRGQEARLRCSPMKGHSHVYWYRQLPEEGLKFMVYLQKENIIDESGMPKERFSAEFPKEGPSILRIQQVVRGDSAAYFCASSPKGTGGTDTQYFGPGTRLTVL.

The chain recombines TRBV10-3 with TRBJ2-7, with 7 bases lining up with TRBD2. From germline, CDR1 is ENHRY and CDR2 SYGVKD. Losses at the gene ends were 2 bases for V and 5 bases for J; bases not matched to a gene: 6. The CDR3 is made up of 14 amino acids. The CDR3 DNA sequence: TGTGCCATCAGTGAGGGACTAGTGGTGAACGAGCAGTACTTC. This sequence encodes CAISEGLVVNEQYF.

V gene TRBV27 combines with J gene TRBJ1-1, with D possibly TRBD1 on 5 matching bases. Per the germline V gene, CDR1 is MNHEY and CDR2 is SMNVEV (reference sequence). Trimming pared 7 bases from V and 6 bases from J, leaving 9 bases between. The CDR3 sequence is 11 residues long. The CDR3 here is CASKSGPEAFF. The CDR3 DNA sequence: TGTGCCAGCAAATCAGGGCCTGAAGCTTTCTTT.

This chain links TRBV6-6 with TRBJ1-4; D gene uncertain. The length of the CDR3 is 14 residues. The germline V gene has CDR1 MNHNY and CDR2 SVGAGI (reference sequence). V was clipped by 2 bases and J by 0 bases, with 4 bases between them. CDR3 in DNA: TGTGCCAGCAGTTACGTAGCAACTAATGAAAAACTGTTTTTT. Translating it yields CASSYVATNEKLFF.

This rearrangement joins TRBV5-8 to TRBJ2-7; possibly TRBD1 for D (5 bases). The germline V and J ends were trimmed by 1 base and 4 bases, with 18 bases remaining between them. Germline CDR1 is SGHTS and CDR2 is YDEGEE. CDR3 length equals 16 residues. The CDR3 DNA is TGTGCCAGCAGCTTGCTGGGGCAGTTTGAGAAGTACGAGCAGTACTTC. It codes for CASSLLGQFEKYEQYF.

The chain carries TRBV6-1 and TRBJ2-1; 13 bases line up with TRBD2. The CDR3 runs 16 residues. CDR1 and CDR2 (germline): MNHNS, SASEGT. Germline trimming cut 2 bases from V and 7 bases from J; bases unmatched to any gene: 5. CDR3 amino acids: CASSELLAGGLNEQFF. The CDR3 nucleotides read TGTGCCAGCAGTGAATTACTAGCGGGAGGGTTAAATGAGCAGTTCTTC.

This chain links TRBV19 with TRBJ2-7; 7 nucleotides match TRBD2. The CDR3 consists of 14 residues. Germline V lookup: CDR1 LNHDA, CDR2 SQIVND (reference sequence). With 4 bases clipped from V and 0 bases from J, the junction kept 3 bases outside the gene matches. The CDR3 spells CASSSGLGSYEQYF. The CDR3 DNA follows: TGTGCCAGTAGTAGCGGACTAGGCTCCTACGAGCAGTACTTC.

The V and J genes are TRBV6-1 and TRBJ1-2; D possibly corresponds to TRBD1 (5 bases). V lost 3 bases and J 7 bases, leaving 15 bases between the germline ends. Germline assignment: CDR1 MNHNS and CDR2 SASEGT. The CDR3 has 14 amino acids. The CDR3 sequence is CASSDGQGSFGYTF. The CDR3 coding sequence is TGTGCCAGCAGTGATGGCCAGGGCAGCTTTGGCTACACCTTC.

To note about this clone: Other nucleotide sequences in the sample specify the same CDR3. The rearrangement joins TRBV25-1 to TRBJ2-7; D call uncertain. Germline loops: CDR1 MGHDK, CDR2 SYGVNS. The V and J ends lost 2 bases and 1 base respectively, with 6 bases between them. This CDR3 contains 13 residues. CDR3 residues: CASSETGSYEQYF. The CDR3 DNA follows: TGTGCCAGCAGTGAAACCGGGTCCTACGAGCAGTACTTC.

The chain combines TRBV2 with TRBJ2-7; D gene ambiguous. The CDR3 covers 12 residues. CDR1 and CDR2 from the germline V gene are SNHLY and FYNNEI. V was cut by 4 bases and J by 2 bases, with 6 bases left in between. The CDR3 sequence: CASSATAYEQYF. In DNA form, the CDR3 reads TGTGCCAGCAGTGCTACAGCCTACGAGCAGTACTTC.

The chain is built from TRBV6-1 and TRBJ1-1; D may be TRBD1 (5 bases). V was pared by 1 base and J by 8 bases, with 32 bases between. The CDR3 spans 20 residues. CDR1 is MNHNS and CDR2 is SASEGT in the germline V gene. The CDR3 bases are TGTGCCAGCAGTGAAGATTCCCAAAGGTTTATCAGGGTCGCGGGAACAGAAGCTTTCTTT. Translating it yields CASSEDSQRFIRVAGTEAFF.

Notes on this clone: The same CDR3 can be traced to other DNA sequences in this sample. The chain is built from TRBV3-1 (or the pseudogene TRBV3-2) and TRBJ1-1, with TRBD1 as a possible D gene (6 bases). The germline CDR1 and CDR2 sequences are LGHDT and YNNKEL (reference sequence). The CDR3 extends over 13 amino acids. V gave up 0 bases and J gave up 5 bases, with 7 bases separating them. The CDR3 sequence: CASSQDRGTEAFF. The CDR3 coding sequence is TGTGCCAGCAGCCAAGATAGGGGGACTGAAGCTTTCTTT.

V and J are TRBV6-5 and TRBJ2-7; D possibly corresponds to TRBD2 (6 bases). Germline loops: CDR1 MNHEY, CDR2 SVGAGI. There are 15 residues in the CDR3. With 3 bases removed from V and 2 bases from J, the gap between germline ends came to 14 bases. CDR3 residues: CASSYSAGLTYEQYF. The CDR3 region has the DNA TGTGCCAGCAGTTATTCCGCCGGACTAACCTACGAGCAGTACTTC.

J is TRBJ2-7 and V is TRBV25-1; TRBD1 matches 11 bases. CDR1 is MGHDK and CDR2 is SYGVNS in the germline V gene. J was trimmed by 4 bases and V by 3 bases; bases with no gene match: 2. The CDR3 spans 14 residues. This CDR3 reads CASSDGTGGYEQYF. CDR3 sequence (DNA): TGTGCCAGCAGTGATGGGACAGGGGGTTACGAGCAGTACTTC.

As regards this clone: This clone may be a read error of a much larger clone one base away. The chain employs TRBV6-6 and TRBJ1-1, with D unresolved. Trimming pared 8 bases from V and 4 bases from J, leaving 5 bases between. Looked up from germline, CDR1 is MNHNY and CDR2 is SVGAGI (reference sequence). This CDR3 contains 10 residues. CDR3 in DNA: TGTGCCAGCGGCCTCACTGAAGCTTTCTTT. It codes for CASGLTEAFF.